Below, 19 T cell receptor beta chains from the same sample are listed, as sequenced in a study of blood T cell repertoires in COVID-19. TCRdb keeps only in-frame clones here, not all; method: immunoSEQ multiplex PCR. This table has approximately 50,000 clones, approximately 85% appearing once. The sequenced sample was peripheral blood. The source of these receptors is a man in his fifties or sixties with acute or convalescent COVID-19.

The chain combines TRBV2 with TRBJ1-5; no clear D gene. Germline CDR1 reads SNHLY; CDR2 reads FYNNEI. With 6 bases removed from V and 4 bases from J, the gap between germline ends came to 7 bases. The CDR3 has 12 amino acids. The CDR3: CASRASNQPQHF. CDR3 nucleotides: TGTGCCAGCAGGGCAAGTAATCAGCCCCAGCATTTT.

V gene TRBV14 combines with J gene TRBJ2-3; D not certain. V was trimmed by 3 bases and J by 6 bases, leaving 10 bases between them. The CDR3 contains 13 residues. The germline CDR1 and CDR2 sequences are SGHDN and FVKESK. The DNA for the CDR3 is TGTGCCAGCAGCCAGCATCGGCGGGATACGCAGTATTTT. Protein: CASSQHRRDTQYF.

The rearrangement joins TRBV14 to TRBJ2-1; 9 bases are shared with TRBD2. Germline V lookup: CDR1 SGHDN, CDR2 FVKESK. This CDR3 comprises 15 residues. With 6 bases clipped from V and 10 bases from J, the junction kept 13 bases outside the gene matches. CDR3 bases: TGTGCCAGCAGGCGATCCGGGACTAGCACTGGGGAGCAGTTCTTC. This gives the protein CASRRSGTSTGEQFF.

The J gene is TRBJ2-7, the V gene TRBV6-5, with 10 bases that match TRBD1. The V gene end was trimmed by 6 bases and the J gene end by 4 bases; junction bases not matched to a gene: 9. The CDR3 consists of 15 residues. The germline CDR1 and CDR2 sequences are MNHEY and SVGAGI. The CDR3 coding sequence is TGTGCCAGCAGCTCTACGGGACAGGGGACATACGAGCAGTACTTC. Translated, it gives CASSSTGQGTYEQYF.

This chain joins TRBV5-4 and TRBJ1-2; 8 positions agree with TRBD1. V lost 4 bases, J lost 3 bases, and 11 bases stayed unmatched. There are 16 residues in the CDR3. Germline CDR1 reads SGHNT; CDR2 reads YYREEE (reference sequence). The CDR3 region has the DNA TGTGCCAGCAGCCCTCCGCTCGTCAGGGGGCACTATGGCTACACCTTC. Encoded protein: CASSPPLVRGHYGYTF.

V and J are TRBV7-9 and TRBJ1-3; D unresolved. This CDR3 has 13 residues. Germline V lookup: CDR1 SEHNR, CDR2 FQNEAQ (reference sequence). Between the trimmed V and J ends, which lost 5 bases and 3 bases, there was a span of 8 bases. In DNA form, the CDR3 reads TGTGCCAGCAGCCCGAGCGTTGGAAACACCATATATTTT. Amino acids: CASSPSVGNTIYF.

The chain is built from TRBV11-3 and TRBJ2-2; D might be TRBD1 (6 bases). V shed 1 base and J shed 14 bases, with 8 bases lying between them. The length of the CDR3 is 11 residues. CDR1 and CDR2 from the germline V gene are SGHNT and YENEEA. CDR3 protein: CASSLGQELFF. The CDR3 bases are TGTGCCAGCAGCTTAGGACAGGAACTGTTTTTT.

The CDR3 DNA follows: TGTGCCAGCAACACAGGGGACCACGTCCTGACTTTC. Translating gives CASNTGDHVLTF. V is TRBV28 and J is TRBJ2-6; 7 nucleotides line up with TRBD1. This CDR3 contains 12 residues. Trimming removed 7 bases from V and 11 bases from J; junction bases left unmatched: 5. The V gene's germline CDR1 is MDHEN and CDR2 SYDVKM. The full variable domain, completed using reference TRBV28 and TRBJ2-6, is DVKVTQSSRYLVKRTGEKVFLECVQDMDHENMFWYRQDPGLGLRLIYFSYDVKMKEKGDIPEGYSVSREKKERFSLILESASTNQTSMYLCASNTGDHVLTFGAGSRLTVL.

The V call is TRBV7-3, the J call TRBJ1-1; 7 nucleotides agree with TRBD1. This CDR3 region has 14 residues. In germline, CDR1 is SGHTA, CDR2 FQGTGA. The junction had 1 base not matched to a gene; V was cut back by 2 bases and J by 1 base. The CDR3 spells CASSLEGANTEAFF. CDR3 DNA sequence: TGTGCCAGCAGCTTAGAGGGGGCGAACACTGAAGCTTTCTTT.

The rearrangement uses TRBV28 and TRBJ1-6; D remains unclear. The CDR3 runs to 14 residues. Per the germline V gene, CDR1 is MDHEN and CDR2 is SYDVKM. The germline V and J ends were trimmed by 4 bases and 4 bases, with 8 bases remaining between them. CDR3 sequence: CASSSQLYNSPLHF. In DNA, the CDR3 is TGTGCCAGCAGTTCCCAACTGTATAATTCACCCCTCCACTTT.

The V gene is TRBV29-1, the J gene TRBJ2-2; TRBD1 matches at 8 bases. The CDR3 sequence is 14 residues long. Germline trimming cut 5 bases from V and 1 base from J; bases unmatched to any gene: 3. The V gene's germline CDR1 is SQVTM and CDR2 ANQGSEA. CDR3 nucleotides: TGCAGCGTTCGGGACAGGATGAACACCGGGGAGCTGTTTTTT. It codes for CSVRDRMNTGELFF.

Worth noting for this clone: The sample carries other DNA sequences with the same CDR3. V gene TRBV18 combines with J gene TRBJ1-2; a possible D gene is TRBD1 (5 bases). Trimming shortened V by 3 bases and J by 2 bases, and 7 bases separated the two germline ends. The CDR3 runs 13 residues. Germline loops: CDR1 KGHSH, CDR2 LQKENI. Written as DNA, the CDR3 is TGTGCCAGCTCACCGGGGGGGAACTATGGCTACACCTTC. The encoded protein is CASSPGGNYGYTF.

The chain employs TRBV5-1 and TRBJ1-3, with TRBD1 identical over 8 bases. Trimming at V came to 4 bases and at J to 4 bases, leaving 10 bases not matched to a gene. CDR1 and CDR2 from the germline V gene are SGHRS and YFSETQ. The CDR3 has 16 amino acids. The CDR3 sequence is CASSANAGGSGNTIYF. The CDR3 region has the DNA TGCGCCAGCAGCGCAAACGCAGGGGGCTCCGGAAACACCATATATTTT.

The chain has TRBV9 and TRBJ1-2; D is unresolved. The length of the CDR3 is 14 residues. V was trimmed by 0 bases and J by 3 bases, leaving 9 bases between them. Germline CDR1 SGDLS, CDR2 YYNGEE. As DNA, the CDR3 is TGTGCCAGCAGCGTAGGGGTGAGGGACTATGGCTACACCTTC. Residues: CASSVGVRDYGYTF.

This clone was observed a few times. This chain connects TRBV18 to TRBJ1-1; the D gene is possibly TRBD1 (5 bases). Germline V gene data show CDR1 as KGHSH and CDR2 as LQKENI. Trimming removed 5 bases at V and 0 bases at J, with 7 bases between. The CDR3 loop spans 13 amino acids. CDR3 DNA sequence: TGTGCCAGCTCAACGACAGTGAACACTGAAGCTTTCTTT. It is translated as CASSTTVNTEAFF.

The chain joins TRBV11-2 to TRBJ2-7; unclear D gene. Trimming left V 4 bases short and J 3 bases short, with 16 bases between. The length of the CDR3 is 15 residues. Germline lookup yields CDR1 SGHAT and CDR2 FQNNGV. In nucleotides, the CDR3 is TGTGCCAGCAGCTCCGACAAGAGAAATGTCTACGAGCAGTACTTC. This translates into CASSSDKRNVYEQYF.

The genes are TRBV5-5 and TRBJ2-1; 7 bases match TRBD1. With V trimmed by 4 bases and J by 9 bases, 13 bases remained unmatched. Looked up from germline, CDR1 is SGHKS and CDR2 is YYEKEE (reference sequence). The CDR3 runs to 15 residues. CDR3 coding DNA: TGTGCCAGCAGCATTGGGGGACAGACTTACGTTGAGCAGTTCTTC. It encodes CASSIGGQTYVEQFF.

This CDR3 reads CASSQGFPRTSVSYEQYF. CDR3 in DNA: TGTGCCAGCAGCCAAGGCTTTCCCCGGACTAGCGTCAGCTACGAGCAGTACTTC. This chain connects TRBV3-1 (or the pseudogene TRBV3-2) to TRBJ2-7; 9 bases align to TRBD2. There are 18 residues in the CDR3. Germline V lookup: CDR1 LGHDT, CDR2 YNNKEL (reference sequence). V lost 1 base to trimming and J lost 3 bases; unmatched junction nucleotides: 13.

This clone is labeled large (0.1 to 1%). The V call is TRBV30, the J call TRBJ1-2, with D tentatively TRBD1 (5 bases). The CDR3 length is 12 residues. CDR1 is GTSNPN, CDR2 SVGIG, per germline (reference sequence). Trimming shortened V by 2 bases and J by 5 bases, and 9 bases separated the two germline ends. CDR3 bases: TGTGCCTGGAGTCGGGGGAGGTATGGCTACACCTTC. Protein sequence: CAWSRGRYGYTF. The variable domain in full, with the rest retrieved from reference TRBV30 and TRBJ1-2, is SQTIHQWPATLVQPVGSPLSLECTVEGTSNPNLYWYRQAAGRGLQLLFYSVGIGQISSEVPQNLSASRPQDRQFILSSKKLLLSDSGFYLCAWSRGRYGYTFGSGTRLTVV.